Below are 20 T cell receptor beta chains sequenced from a single sample in a study of blood T cell repertoires in COVID-19. Assay: immunoSEQ multiplex PCR; the TCRdb copy retains only in-frame clones and omits some. This sample has approximately 130,000 clones, with about 86% found just once. Sequencing was performed on peripheral blood. All receptors derive from a woman aged 45-59 years with acute or convalescent COVID-19.

This chain links TRBV7-2 with TRBJ2-3; D may be TRBD2 (6 bases). Germline V lookup: CDR1 SGHTA, CDR2 FQGNSA. V was shortened by 2 bases and J by 1 base, with 10 bases between the two germline ends. This CDR3 contains 15 residues. The CDR3 loop is CASSLFASGTDTQYF. The CDR3 region has the DNA TGTGCCAGCAGCTTATTTGCTAGCGGCACAGATACGCAGTATTTT.

Only a few counts were recorded for this clone. The V gene is TRBV12-5, the J gene TRBJ1-2, with D unresolved. The V gene's germline CDR1 is LGHNT and CDR2 FRNRAP. This CDR3 has 13 amino acids. The V and J ends lost 6 bases and 4 bases respectively, with 12 bases between them. In DNA, the CDR3 is TGTGCTAGTGGAGGAGGGAGCATCTATGGCTACACCTTC. Its translation: CASGGGSIYGYTF.

The chain employs TRBV29-1 and TRBJ2-3; perhaps TRBD2 as D (7 bases). Germline V gene data show CDR1 as SQVTM and CDR2 as ANQGSEA. The length of the CDR3 is 15 residues. V was cut by 6 bases and J by 0 bases, with 16 bases left in between. Here the CDR3 DNA reads TGCAGCGTCGCCCGGGGGGCCTCTAGCACAGATACGCAGTATTTT. It specifies CSVARGASSTDTQYF.

This chain links TRBV24-1 with TRBJ2-3; 12 nucleotides agree with TRBD2. The CDR3 is 16 amino acids. The junction had 6 bases not matched to a gene; V was cut back by 3 bases and J by 6 bases. Germline values: CDR1 KGHDR, CDR2 SFDVKD. CDR3 DNA: TGTGCCACCAGTGATCCTCTAGCGGGAGGGGCGGATACGCAGTATTTT. Residues: CATSDPLAGGADTQYF.

The chain joins TRBV12-3 or TRBV12-4 to TRBJ1-1; D remains unclear. CDR3 length: 13 residues. The germline V and J ends were trimmed by 2 bases and 4 bases, with 8 bases remaining between them. The CDR3 nucleotides are TGTGCCAGCAGTTTAATCCAGGTCACTGAAGCTTTCTTT. Protein sequence: CASSLIQVTEAFF.

This clone was seen once. The chain carries TRBV18 and TRBJ1-2, with a possible D match to TRBD1 (5 bases). Trimming left V 2 bases short and J 8 bases short, with 15 bases between. The CDR3 has 14 residues. Germline V gene sequence: CDR1 KGHSH, CDR2 LQKENI. CDR3 sequence (DNA): TGTGCCAGCTCACCAATACTCACAGGACAAGGCTACACCTTC. Protein product: CASSPILTGQGYTF.

The rearrangement uses TRBV5-4 and TRBJ2-3, with TRBD2 matching over 10 bases. J was trimmed by 3 bases and V by 4 bases; bases with no gene match: 11. CDR1 and CDR2 from the germline V gene are SGHNT and YYREEE (reference sequence). This CDR3 is built from 17 residues. CDR3 region: CASSRRSGGAVTDTQYF. CDR3 in DNA: TGTGCCAGCAGCCGCCGGAGCGGGGGGGCCGTTACAGATACGCAGTATTTT.

The genes are TRBV11-2 and TRBJ2-1; 7 bases match TRBD2. CDR3 length: 15 amino acids. CDR1 is SGHAT and CDR2 is FQNNGV in the germline V gene. V dropped 8 bases and J dropped 2; count of bases not matched to a gene: 9. This CDR3 reads CASRRGGPPYNEQFF. The CDR3 DNA is TGTGCCAGCCGCCGCGGGGGTCCTCCCTACAATGAGCAGTTCTTC.

The genes are TRBV2 and TRBJ1-1; no definite D call. This CDR3 region has 15 residues. Germline CDR1 and CDR2: SNHLY and FYNNEI. V was trimmed by 2 bases and J by 3 bases, leaving 13 bases between them. This CDR3 reads CASSEYEGRDTEAFF. CDR3 DNA sequence: TGTGCCAGCAGTGAATATGAAGGGCGGGACACTGAAGCTTTCTTT.

V is TRBV24-1 and J is TRBJ2-1; 7 positions match TRBD2. Trimming removed 4 bases from V and 0 bases from J; junction bases left unmatched: 5. Germline values: CDR1 KGHDR, CDR2 SFDVKD. This CDR3 is 16 amino acids long. Here the CDR3 DNA reads TGTGCCACCAGTGAGAGCGGGGTGAGCTCCTACAATGAGCAGTTCTTC. Residues: CATSESGVSSYNEQFF.

This sequence joins TRBV7-2 and TRBJ1-1; TRBD1 is a possible D gene (5 bases). The CDR3 runs to 14 residues. With 5 bases removed from V and 4 bases from J, the gap between germline ends came to 14 bases. The V gene's germline CDR1 is SGHTA and CDR2 FQGNSA. The DNA of the CDR3 is TGTGCCAGCAGCGGCGGGGCTTTGGGCACTGAAGCTTTCTTT. Residues: CASSGGALGTEAFF.

As DNA, the CDR3 is TGTGCCAGCAGCTCCGCCCGGACTAGCGGGAGTATAAATGAGCAGTTCTTC. It specifies CASSSARTSGSINEQFF. The genes are TRBV5-8 and TRBJ2-1; 13 bases match TRBD2. V trimming: 3 bases; J trimming: 7 bases; junction bases outside the gene matches: 10. CDR1 is SGHTS and CDR2 is YDEGEE in the germline V gene. The CDR3 sequence is 17 residues long.

The V call is TRBV6-4, the J call TRBJ1-4, with D possibly being TRBD1 (5 bases). The CDR3 spans 13 residues. Trimming removed 7 bases from V and 7 bases from J, with 13 bases in between. Germline V lookup: CDR1 MRHNA, CDR2 SNTAGT. CDR3 amino acids: CASKPLGREKLFF. In nucleotides, the CDR3 is TGTGCCAGCAAGCCCCTGGGGCGTGAAAAACTGTTTTTT.

The V gene is TRBV2, the J gene TRBJ1-2; D might be TRBD1 (6 bases). Trimming cost V 10 bases and J 2 bases, with 11 bases left between them. The CDR3 consists of 12 residues. Germline CDR1 SNHLY, CDR2 FYNNEI. CDR3 sequence reads: CANSGTNYGYTF. CDR3 nucleotide sequence: TGTGCCAATTCCGGGACAAACTATGGCTACACCTTC.

The rearrangement links TRBV7-9 to TRBJ1-1, with TRBD1 matching over 9 bases. The J segment lost 4 bases and the V segment lost 3 bases, leaving 15 bases of the junction unmatched. The CDR3 is 18 amino acids. Germline CDR1 SEHNR, CDR2 FQNEAQ (reference sequence). CDR3 sequence reads: CASSFPFGQGNPGTEAFF. Written as DNA, the CDR3 is TGTGCCAGCAGCTTCCCCTTTGGACAGGGGAATCCTGGCACTGAAGCTTTCTTT.

The V gene is TRBV30, the J gene TRBJ2-5; no clear D. Germline V gene sequence: CDR1 GTSNPN, CDR2 SVGIG (reference sequence). V lost 3 bases, J lost 1 base, and 9 bases lay in between. The CDR3 is 13 residues long. This chain's CDR3 is CAWSFVLQETQYF. CDR3 nucleotides: TGTGCCTGGAGCTTTGTTCTCCAAGAGACCCAGTACTTC.

The CDR3 coding sequence is TGTGCCTGGAAAGACCGGGGAGAGCCGGCCCTGTTTTTT. This sequence encodes CAWKDRGEPALFF. The V gene is TRBV30, the J gene TRBJ1-4; D is unclear. The CDR3 is made up of 13 amino acids. Trimming shortened V by 4 bases and J by 14 bases, and 20 bases separated the two germline ends. Germline assignment: CDR1 GTSNPN and CDR2 SVGIG (reference sequence).

This sequence joins TRBV7-9 and TRBJ1-1; tentative D call: TRBD1 (6 bases). V was trimmed by 5 bases and J by 3 bases, leaving 10 bases between them. The CDR3 consists of 13 residues. Per germline, CDR1 SEHNR and CDR2 FQNEAQ (reference sequence). The CDR3 DNA follows: TGTGCCAGCAGCATCACAGGGTACACTGAAGCTTTCTTT. It encodes CASSITGYTEAFF.

This chain links TRBV5-4 with TRBJ1-2, with 12 nucleotides matching TRBD1. The CDR3 length is 14 residues. Unmatched junction bases numbered 2, after V lost 3 bases and J lost 5 bases. The germline gives CDR1 SGHNT, CDR2 YYREEE (reference sequence). Here the CDR3 reads CASSSGQGAYGYTF. CDR3 in DNA: TGTGCCAGCAGCTCGGGACAGGGGGCATATGGCTACACCTTC.

CDR3 sequence: CASSLNSNYGYTF. The CDR3 DNA reads TGTGCCAGCAGTTTAAACAGTAACTATGGCTACACCTTC. This chain connects TRBV12-3 or TRBV12-4 to TRBJ1-2; unclear D gene. The CDR3 is 13 amino acids. With 2 bases removed from V and 1 base from J, the gap between germline ends came to 5 bases.